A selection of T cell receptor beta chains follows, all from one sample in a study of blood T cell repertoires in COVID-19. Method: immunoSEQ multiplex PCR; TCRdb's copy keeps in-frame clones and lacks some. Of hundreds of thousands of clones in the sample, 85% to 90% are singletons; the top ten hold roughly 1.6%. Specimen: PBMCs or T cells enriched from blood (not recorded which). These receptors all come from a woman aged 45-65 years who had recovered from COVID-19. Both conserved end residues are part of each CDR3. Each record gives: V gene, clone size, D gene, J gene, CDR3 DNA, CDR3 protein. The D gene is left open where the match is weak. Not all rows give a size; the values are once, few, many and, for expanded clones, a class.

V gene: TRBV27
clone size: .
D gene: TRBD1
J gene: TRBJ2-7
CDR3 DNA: TGTGCCAGCAAAGTCGGGACAGGGATCTACGAGCAGTACTTC
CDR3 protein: CASKVGTGIYEQYF

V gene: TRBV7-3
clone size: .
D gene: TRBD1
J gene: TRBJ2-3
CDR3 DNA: TGTGCCAGCAGCTGGACAGGGGGCGTCTCAGATACGCAGTATTTT
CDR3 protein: CASSWTGGVSDTQYF

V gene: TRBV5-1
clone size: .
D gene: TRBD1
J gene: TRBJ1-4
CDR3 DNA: TGCGCCAGCAGCTTAGCCGGGACAGGGTATGAAAAACTGTTTTTT
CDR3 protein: CASSLAGTGYEKLFF

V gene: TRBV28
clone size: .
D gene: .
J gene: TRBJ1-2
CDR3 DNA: TGTGCCAGCAGTTTCTCTCAGTCTAACTATGGCTACACCTTC
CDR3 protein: CASSFSQSNYGYTF

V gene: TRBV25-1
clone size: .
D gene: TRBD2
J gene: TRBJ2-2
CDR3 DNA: TGTGCCAGCAGTGGTGCGGGAGGGCCCTTCACCGGGGAGCTGTTTTTT
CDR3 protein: CASSGAGGPFTGELFF

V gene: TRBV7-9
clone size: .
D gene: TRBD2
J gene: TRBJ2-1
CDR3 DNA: TGTGCCAGCAGCTCCGGTCCGGGACTAGGCCCTTCCCATGAGCAGTTCTTC
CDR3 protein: CASSSGPGLGPSHEQFF

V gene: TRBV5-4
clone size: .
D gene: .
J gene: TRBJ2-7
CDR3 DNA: TGTGCCAGCAGCTCCCCCCCGTTGACAGGCTCCTACGAGCAGTACTTC
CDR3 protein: CASSSPPLTGSYEQYF

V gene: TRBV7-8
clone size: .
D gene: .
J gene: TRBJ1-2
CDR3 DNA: TGTGCCAGCAGCTTAGGTCCAGGAAACTATGGCTACACCTTC
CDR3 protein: CASSLGPGNYGYTF

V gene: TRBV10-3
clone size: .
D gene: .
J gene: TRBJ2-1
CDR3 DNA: TGTGCCATCAGTGGTGGGGACTTGTACAATGAGCAGTTCTTC
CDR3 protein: CAISGGDLYNEQFF

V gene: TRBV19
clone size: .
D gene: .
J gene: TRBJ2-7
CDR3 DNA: TGTGCCAGTAGGTCGGGTAGGAGCTCCTACGAGCAGTACTTC
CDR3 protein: CASRSGRSSYEQYF

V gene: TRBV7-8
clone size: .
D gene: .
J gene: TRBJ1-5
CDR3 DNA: TGTGCCAGCAGCTTACAGGGGAATAGCAATCAGCCCCAGCATTTT
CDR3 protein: CASSLQGNSNQPQHF

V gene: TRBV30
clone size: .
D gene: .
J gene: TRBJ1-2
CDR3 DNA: TGTGCCTGGAGTGTAGGCTTTGGGGCAGGTGGCTACACCTTC
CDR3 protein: CAWSVGFGAGGYTF

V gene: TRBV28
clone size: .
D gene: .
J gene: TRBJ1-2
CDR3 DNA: TGTGCCAGCAGTTTCGACAGCCGAGCTCCTAACTATGGCTACACCTTC
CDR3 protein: CASSFDSRAPNYGYTF

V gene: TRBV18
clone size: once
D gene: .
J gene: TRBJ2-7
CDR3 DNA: TGTGCCAGCTCACCACCGAGTACGGTCGACGAGCAGTACTTC
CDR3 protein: CASSPPSTVDEQYF

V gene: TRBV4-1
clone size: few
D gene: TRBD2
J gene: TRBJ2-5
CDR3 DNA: TGCGCCAGCAGCCCCTCTAGCGGGAGGAATTGGGAGACCCAGTACTTC
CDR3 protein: CASSPSSGRNWETQYF

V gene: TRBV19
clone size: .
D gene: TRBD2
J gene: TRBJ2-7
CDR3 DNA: TGTGCCAGTAGTTGGGGCGGGAGCTCCTACGAGCAGTACTTC
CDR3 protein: CASSWGGSSYEQYF

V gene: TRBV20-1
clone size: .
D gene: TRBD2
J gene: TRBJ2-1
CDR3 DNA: TGCAGTGCTAGTCTTAGAGCGGGAAGCTACAATGAGCAGTTCTTC
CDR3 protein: CSASLRAGSYNEQFF

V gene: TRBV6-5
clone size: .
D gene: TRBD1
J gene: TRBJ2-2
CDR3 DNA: TGTGCCAGCAGTCGACAGGGAAAGGGAACCGGGGAGCTGTTTTTT
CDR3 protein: CASSRQGKGTGELFF

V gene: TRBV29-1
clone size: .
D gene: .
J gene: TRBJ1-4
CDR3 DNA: TGCAGCGTTGAATGTCGGGAAGCTGTGAATGCAACTAATGAAAAACTGTTTTTT
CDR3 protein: CSVECREAVNATNEKLFF

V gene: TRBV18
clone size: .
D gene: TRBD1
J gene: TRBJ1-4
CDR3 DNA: TGTGCCAGCTCACCTGGGACAGTAGAAAAACTGTTTTTT
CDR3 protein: CASSPGTVEKLFF

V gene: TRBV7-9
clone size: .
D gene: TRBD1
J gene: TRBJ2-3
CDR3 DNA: TGTGCCAGCAGCAAAGGACAGGGCACAGATACGCAGTATTTT
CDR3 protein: CASSKGQGTDTQYF

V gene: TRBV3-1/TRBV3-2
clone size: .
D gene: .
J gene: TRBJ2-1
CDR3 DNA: TGTGCCAGCAGCCATTTCAGGTCCTACAATGAGCAGTTCTTC
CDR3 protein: CASSHFRSYNEQFF

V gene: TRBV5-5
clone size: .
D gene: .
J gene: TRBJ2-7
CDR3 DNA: TGTGCCAGCAGCTTCGCCGGGACATACTCCTACGAGCAGTACTTC
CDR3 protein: CASSFAGTYSYEQYF

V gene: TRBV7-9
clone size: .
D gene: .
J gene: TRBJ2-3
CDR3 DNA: TGTGCCAGCAGCTTAATCCCGCCAGGGGCAGATACGCAGTATTTT
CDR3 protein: CASSLIPPGADTQYF

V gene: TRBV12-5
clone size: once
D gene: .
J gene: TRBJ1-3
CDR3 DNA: TGTGCTAGTGGTCTCGAGGCCCAGACCCAAATAAACTCTGGAAACACCATATATTTT
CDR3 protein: CASGLEAQTQINSGNTIYF

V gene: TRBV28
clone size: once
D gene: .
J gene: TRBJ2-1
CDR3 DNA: TGTGCCTACGGGCGGGGAGGCTACAATGAGCAGTTCTTC
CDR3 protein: CAYGRGGYNEQFF

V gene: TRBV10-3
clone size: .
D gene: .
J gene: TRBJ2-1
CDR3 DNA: TGTGCCATCAGTGAGTCTACAAGAGGCTACAATGAGCAGTTCTTC
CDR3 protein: CAISESTRGYNEQFF

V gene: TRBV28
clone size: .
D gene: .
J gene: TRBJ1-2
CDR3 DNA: TGTGCCAGCAGTAAACACCAAGCGGAGTCGTATGGCTACACCTTC
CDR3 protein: CASSKHQAESYGYTF

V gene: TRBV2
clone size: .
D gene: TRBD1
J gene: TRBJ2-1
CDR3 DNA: TGTGCCAGCAGTGAGCAGGGGGCTATGAATGAGCAGTTCTTC
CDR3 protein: CASSEQGAMNEQFF

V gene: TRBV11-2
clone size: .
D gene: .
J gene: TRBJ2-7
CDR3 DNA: TGTGCCAGCACCCTCCGCGGAGGGAGGTCCCCCTACGAGCAGTACTTC
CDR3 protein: CASTLRGGRSPYEQYF

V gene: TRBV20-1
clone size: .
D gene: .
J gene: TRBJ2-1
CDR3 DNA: TGCAGTGCTAGTAAGGACAGTCAAACGGACAATGAGCAGTTCTTC
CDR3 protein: CSASKDSQTDNEQFF

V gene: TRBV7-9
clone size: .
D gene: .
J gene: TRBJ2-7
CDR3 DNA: TGTGCCAGCAGCTCGGAGGTCTACGAGCAGTACTTC
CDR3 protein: CASSSEVYEQYF

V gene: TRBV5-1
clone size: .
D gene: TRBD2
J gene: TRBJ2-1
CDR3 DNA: TGCGCCAGCAGCTTAGGCGGGAGCCACCTGAATGAGCAGTTCTTC
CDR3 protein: CASSLGGSHLNEQFF

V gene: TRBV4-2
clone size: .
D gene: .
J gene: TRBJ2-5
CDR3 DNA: TGTGCCAGCAGCCAAGATTACGGGGAGACCCAGTACTTC
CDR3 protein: CASSQDYGETQYF

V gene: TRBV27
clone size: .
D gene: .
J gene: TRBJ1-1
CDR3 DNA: TGTGCCAGCAGGCCTTGGGAGCTAGGAGACACTGAAGCTTTCTTT
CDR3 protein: CASRPWELGDTEAFF

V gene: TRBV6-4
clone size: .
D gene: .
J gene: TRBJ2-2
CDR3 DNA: TGTGCCAGCAGTGACAGGCCGGGCACCGGGGAGCTGTTTTTT
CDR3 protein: CASSDRPGTGELFF

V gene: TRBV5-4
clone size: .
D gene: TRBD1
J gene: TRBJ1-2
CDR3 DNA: TGTGCCAGCAGCTTGCAGGGGGCCTATGGCTACACCTTC
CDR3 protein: CASSLQGAYGYTF

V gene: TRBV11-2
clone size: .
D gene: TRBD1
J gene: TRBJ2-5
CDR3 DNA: TGTGCCAGCAGCCGCGGAGGGACAGGGGGGGAACAGACCCAGTACTTC
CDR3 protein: CASSRGGTGGEQTQYF

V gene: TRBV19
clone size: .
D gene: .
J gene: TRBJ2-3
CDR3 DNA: TGTGCCAGTAGTTGGAGGACGGTGACAGATACGCAGTATTTT
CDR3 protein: CASSWRTVTDTQYF

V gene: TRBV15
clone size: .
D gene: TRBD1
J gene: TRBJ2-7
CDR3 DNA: TGTGCCACCAGCAGAAACTTTCAGCGGACAGGGAGCTCCTACGAGCAGTACTTC
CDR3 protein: CATSRNFQRTGSSYEQYF

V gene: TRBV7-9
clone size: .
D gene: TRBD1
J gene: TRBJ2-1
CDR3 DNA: TGTGCCAGCAGCCCGCGCGGGGGACAGGGTATTTATGAGCAGTTCTTC
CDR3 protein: CASSPRGGQGIYEQFF

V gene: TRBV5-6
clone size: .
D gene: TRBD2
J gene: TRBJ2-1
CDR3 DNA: TGTGCCAGCAGCTTTAGGACTAGCGGGAGGGCCTTGTCCTACAATGAGCAGTTCTTC
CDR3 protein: CASSFRTSGRALSYNEQFF

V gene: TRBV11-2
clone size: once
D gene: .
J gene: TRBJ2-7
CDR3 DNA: TGTGCCAGCAGCTTAAGGCCAGGCTCCTACGAGCAGTACTTC
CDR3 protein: CASSLRPGSYEQYF

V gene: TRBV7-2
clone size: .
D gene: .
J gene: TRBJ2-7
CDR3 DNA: TGTGCCAGCAGCAAACATTGGGACAGCGGGGAGCAGTACTTC
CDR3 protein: CASSKHWDSGEQYF

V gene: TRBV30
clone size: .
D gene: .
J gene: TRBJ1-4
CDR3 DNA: TGTGCCTACCATGGAGGGGAGGTAGAAAAACTGTTTTTT
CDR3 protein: CAYHGGEVEKLFF